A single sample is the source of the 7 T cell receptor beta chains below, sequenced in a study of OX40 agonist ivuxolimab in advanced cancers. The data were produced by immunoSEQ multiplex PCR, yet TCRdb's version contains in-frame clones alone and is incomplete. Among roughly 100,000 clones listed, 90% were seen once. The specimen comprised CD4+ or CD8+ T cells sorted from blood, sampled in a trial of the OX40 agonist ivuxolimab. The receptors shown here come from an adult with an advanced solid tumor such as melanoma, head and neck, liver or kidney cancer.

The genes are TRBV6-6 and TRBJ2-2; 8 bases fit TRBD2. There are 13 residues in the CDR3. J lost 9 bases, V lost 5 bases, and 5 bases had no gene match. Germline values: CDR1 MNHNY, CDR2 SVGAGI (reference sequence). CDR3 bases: TGTGCCAGCAGTGAGCGGGAGAGCAGGGAGCTGTTTTTT. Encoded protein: CASSERESRELFF.

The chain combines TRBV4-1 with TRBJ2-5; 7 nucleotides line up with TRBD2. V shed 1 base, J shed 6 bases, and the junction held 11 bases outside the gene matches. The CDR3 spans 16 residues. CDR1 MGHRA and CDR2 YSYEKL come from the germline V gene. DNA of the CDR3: TGCGCCAGCAGCCAAGGGCACTCGCGGGAGACGCAGACCCAGTACTTC. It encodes CASSQGHSRETQTQYF.

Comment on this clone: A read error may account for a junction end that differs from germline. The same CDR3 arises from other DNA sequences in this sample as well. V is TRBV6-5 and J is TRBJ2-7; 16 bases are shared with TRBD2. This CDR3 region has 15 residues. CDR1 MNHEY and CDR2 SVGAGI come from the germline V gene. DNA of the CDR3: TGTGCTAGCAGTTCGGGACTAGCGGGAGGGAAAGAGCAGTACTTC. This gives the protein CASSSGLAGGKEQYF.

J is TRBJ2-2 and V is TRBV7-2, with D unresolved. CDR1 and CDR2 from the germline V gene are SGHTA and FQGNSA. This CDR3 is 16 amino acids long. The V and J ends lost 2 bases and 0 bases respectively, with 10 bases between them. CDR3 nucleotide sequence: TGTGCCAGCAGCTTAAACGGCCCGGCGAACACCGGGGAGCTGTTTTTT. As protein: CASSLNGPANTGELFF.

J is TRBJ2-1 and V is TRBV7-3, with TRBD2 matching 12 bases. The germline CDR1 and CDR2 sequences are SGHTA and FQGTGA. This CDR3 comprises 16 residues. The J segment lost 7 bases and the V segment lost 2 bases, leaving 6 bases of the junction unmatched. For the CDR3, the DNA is TGTGCCAGCAGCTTATCACGGACTAGCGGGACTAATGAGCAGTTCTTC. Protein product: CASSLSRTSGTNEQFF.

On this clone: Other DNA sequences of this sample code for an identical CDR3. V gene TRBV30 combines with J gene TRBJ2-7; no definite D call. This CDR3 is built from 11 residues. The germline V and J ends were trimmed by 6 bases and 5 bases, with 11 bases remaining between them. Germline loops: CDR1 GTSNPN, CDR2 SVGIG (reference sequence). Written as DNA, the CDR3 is TGTGCCTGTAGGCAGGTCCACGAGCAGTACTTC. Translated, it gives CACRQVHEQYF. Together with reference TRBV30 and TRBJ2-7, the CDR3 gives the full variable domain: SQTIHQWPATLVQPVGSPLSLECTVEGTSNPNLYWYRQAAGRGLQLLFYSVGIGQISSEVPQNLSASRPQDRQFILSSKKLLLSDSGFYLCACRQVHEQYFGPGTRLTVT.

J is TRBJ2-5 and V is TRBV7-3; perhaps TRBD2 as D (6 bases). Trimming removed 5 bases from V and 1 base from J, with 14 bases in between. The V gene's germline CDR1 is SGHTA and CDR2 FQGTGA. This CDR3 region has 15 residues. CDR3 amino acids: CASSASGLPQETQYF. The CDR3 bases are TGTGCCAGCAGCGCCAGCGGGTTGCCCCAAGAGACCCAGTACTTC.